A selection of T cell receptor beta chains follows, all from one sample in a study of TIL therapy for anti-PD-1-resistant metastatic lung cancer. Profiling relied on immunoSEQ multiplex PCR, and the TCRdb table lists in-frame clones only, not all of them. This table has tens of thousands of clones, 79% appearing once. This material consisted of blood, taken at baseline. Every receptor here comes from a woman aged 30-85 years with non-small cell lung cancer. Each CDR3 is given with its conserved first and last residue. D genes are given only for firm matches. Only part of the rows carry a size: once, few, many, or a class if the clone is expanded.

V,D,J,size,CDR3,DNA
TRBV9,-,TRBJ2-7,-,CASSVDLSEQYF,TGTGCCAGCAGCGTAGACCTATCTGAGCAGTACTTC
TRBV6-5,-,TRBJ1-3,-,CASTPRGAGNTIYF,TGTGCCAGCACCCCGCGGGGGGCTGGAAACACCATATATTTT
TRBV19,-,TRBJ1-1,-,CASLDGTNTEAFF,TGTGCCAGCCTCGACGGGACGAACACTGAAGCTTTCTTT
TRBV5-4,TRBD2,TRBJ2-7,-,CASSWGGRASYEQYF,TGTGCCAGCAGCTGGGGCGGGAGGGCCTCCTACGAGCAGTACTTC
TRBV27,-,TRBJ2-1,-,CASSRKSNEQFF,TGTGCCAGCAGTCGAAAGAGTAATGAGCAGTTCTTC
TRBV19,TRBD1,TRBJ1-1,-,CASNQDRAEAFF,TGTGCCAGTAACCAAGACAGGGCTGAAGCTTTCTTT
TRBV5-1,-,TRBJ2-3,-,CASSLAQPRGTDTQYF,TGCGCCAGCAGCTTGGCCCAGCCTCGGGGGACAGATACGCAGTATTTT
TRBV6-6,-,TRBJ2-7,-,CASETQAYEQYF,TGTGCCAGCGAGACCCAGGCCTACGAGCAGTACTTC
TRBV7-9,-,TRBJ2-3,-,CASSSPAEDTQYF,TGTGCCAGCAGCTCCCCGGCGGAAGATACGCAGTATTTT
TRBV19,-,TRBJ2-1,-,CASSIGDNYNEQFF,TGTGCCAGTAGTATAGGAGACAACTACAATGAGCAGTTCTTC
TRBV5-4,-,TRBJ2-7,-,CASSLDRLYEQYF,TGTGCCAGCAGCTTGGACAGGTTGTACGAGCAGTACTTC
TRBV14,-,TRBJ1-2,-,CASSPGGVIIYGYTF,TGTGCCAGCAGTCCCGGCGGAGTGATCATATATGGCTACACCTTC
TRBV27,TRBD1,TRBJ1-2,-,CASSTGQGVYGYTF,TGTGCCAGCAGTACCGGACAGGGGGTCTATGGCTACACCTTC
TRBV19,-,TRBJ2-3,-,CASSVRDSSTDTQYF,TGTGCCAGTAGTGTCCGGGACTCTAGCACAGATACGCAGTATTTT
TRBV4-1,TRBD1,TRBJ1-5,-,CASSSLQGDNQPQHF,TGCGCCAGCAGCTCTCTACAGGGGGACAATCAGCCCCAGCATTTT
TRBV4-1,-,TRBJ1-4,once,CASSRYSVGYEKLFF,TGCGCCAGCAGCCGGTATTCTGTGGGCTATGAAAAACTGTTTTTT
TRBV10-2,-,TRBJ2-2,-,CASSELTSGELFF,TGCGCCAGCAGTGAGCTGACCTCCGGGGAGCTGTTTTTT
TRBV6-5,TRBD1,TRBJ2-7,-,CASRIHRGHYEQYF,TGTGCCAGCAGGATTCACAGGGGGCACTACGAGCAGTACTTC
TRBV7-2,-,TRBJ1-3,-,CASSPGPPGNTIYF,TGTGCCAGCAGCCCGGGGCCTCCTGGAAACACCATATATTTT
TRBV5-1,-,TRBJ1-1,-,CASSPTDKGPEAFF,TGCGCCAGCAGCCCGACGGATAAGGGTCCTGAAGCTTTCTTT
TRBV5-8,-,TRBJ2-2,-,CASSFGSKNTGELFF,TGTGCCAGCAGCTTTGGATCAAAGAACACCGGGGAGCTGTTTTTT
TRBV11-3,-,TRBJ2-1,-,CASSFRGTPPYNEQFF,TGTGCCAGCAGCTTCCGGGGGACTCCCCCCTACAATGAGCAGTTCTTC
TRBV4-2,TRBD2,TRBJ2-5,-,CASSQATSGIETQYF,TGTGCCAGCAGCCAAGCGACTAGCGGGATAGAGACCCAGTACTTC
TRBV4-3,TRBD1,TRBJ1-5,-,CASSQGLTGGNQPQHF,TGCGCCAGCAGCCAAGGCCTTACAGGGGGCAATCAGCCCCAGCATTTT
TRBV20-1,-,TRBJ2-5,once,CSHGKQETQYF,TGCAGCCACGGGAAACAAGAGACCCAGTACTTC
TRBV7-2,-,TRBJ1-5,-,CASSLRQGQPQHF,TGTGCCAGCAGCTTACGCCAGGGTCAGCCCCAGCATTTT
TRBV27,-,TRBJ1-4,-,CASSPLQGRTNEKLFF,TGTGCCAGCAGTCCCTTGCAGGGAAGGACTAATGAAAAACTGTTTTTT
TRBV29-1,TRBD2,TRBJ2-1,-,CSVSKRGDNEQFF,TGCAGCGTTAGCAAGCGGGGGGACAATGAGCAGTTCTTC
TRBV6-5,-,TRBJ2-2,-,CASGRQSAGELFF,TGTGCCAGCGGAAGGCAATCCGCCGGGGAGCTGTTTTTT
TRBV10-1,TRBD2,TRBJ2-5,-,CASSGTGASGGAGTQYF,TGCGCCAGCAGTGGGACAGGGGCTAGCGGGGGGGCCGGGACCCAGTACTTC
TRBV27,TRBD1,TRBJ1-6,-,CASSLYRQGGSYNSPLHF,TGTGCCAGCAGTTTATACCGACAGGGAGGGTCCTATAATTCACCCCTCCACTTT
TRBV9,TRBD2,TRBJ2-1,-,CASSVTSGRFEDEQFF,TGTGCCAGCAGCGTAACTAGCGGGAGATTCGAGGATGAGCAGTTCTTC
TRBV5-1,-,TRBJ2-3,once,CASSSELSADTQYF,TGCGCCAGCAGCTCGGAACTGAGCGCAGATACGCAGTATTTT
TRBV10-3,TRBD2,TRBJ2-1,-,CAITTPGLAGAGDNEQFF,TGTGCCATCACAACACCGGGACTAGCGGGAGCGGGCGACAATGAGCAGTTCTTC
TRBV6-6,-,TRBJ2-2,-,CASERRGTGELFF,TGTGCCAGCGAACGGAGAGGAACCGGGGAGCTGTTTTTT
TRBV4-1,TRBD1,TRBJ1-2,-,CASSQDTGTGRGYTF,TGCGCCAGCAGCCAAGATACCGGGACAGGGAGGGGCTACACCTTC
TRBV5-8,-,TRBJ2-2,-,CASSFERDNTGELFF,TGTGCCAGCAGCTTCGAACGGGATAACACCGGGGAGCTGTTTTTT
TRBV6-6,TRBD1,TRBJ2-5,-,CASSYTYRGLTETQYF,TGTGCCAGCAGTTACACTTACAGGGGGCTAACGGAGACCCAGTACTTC
TRBV19,-,TRBJ2-7,-,CASSTSRRYEQYF,TGTGCCAGTAGTACGTCCCGAAGGTACGAGCAGTACTTC
TRBV7-9,-,TRBJ1-6,-,CASSLEGWTPLHF,TGTGCCAGCAGCTTAGAAGGCTGGACACCCCTCCACTTT
TRBV23-1,-,TRBJ2-7,-,CASKGEQYF,TGCGCCAGCAAAGGCGAGCAGTACTTC
TRBV7-2,TRBD2,TRBJ2-3,-,CASSKTSGGARDTQYF,TGTGCCAGCAGCAAGACTAGCGGGGGGGCGAGAGATACGCAGTATTTT
TRBV18,-,TRBJ2-7,-,CASSPQETGTAAGHEQYF,TGTGCCAGCTCACCCCAAGAAACCGGGACAGCCGCGGGGCACGAGCAGTACTTC
TRBV4-1,-,TRBJ1-5,-,CASSRLGGGQPQHF,TGCGCCAGCAGCCGCCTGGGAGGGGGGCAGCCCCAGCATTTT
TRBV7-2,-,TRBJ1-2,few,CASSLYWGPGYTF,TGTGCCAGCAGCTTATACTGGGGGCCTGGCTACACCTTC
TRBV9,TRBD1,TRBJ2-1,-,CASSVDGTGGNNEQFF,TGTGCCAGCAGCGTAGACGGGACAGGGGGAAACAATGAGCAGTTCTTC
TRBV2,TRBD1,TRBJ1-3,-,CASRKGQGSGNTIYF,TGTGCCAGCAGGAAGGGACAGGGTTCGGGAAACACCATATATTTT
TRBV11-3,TRBD1,TRBJ1-1,-,CASSAQGAPNTEAFF,TGTGCCAGCAGCGCACAGGGGGCGCCGAACACTGAAGCTTTCTTT
TRBV27,-,TRBJ1-2,-,CASSTSPRQSGYTF,TGTGCCAGCAGTACATCCCCACGACAGTCTGGCTACACCTTC
TRBV5-1,-,TRBJ1-3,-,CASSLVGGRPGNTIYF,TGCGCCAGCAGCTTGGTCGGGGGGCGACCTGGAAACACCATATATTTT
TRBV7-9,TRBD1,TRBJ2-2,once,CASSLSQGTATTGELFF,TGTGCCAGCAGCCTTAGCCAAGGGACAGCTACCACCGGGGAGCTGTTTTTT
TRBV6-5,TRBD1,TRBJ1-3,-,CASSFGQGVGGNTIYF,TGTGCCAGCAGTTTCGGACAGGGAGTTGGTGGAAACACCATATATTTT
TRBV7-9,-,TRBJ2-7,-,CASTWGTYEQYF,TGTGCCAGCACCTGGGGTACCTACGAGCAGTACTTC
TRBV19,TRBD2,TRBJ2-1,few,CASRRAGGHYNEQFF,TGTGCCAGTAGAAGAGCGGGAGGACACTACAATGAGCAGTTCTTC
TRBV5-1,TRBD1,TRBJ1-5,-,CASSAGTAQTQHF,TGCGCCAGCAGCGCGGGGACAGCTCAGACCCAGCATTTT
TRBV11-2,-,TRBJ2-7,-,CASSPPGSYEQYF,TGTGCCAGCAGCCCGCCCGGCTCCTACGAGCAGTACTTC